What follows is one T cell receptor (beta chain) and its context. Original processing methods: Reference gene primer amplification gave estimated nucleated cell counts. TCRdb's copy holds only in-frame clones and misses some; the assay was immunoSEQ multiplex PCR. V, J and clone size derive from that table, while D and trimming were established from the DNA sequence. The data show roughly 150,000 clones, around 85% seen once. Recruited during active infection, patients (from Seattle) were subsequently followed longitudinally. This sample stems from a study of blood T cell repertoires in COVID-19. Study summary: The United States, Italy and Spain were the sources of the acute and convalescent COVID-19 samples. The cDNA or gDNA used as material had been derived from T cells, B-cell-depleted T cells, or PBMCs.

Trimming shortened V by 0 bases and J by 9 bases, and 18 bases separated the two germline ends. CDR3 length: 17 residues. Looked up from germline, CDR1 is MNHEY and CDR2 is SMNVEV (reference sequence). The specimen was peripheral blood. The gene calls are TRBV27 and TRBJ1-6; the D gene is possibly TRBD1 (6 bases). This clonotype originated in an elderly man with COVID-19, enrolled during active disease. The CDR3 sequence: CASSLSLLGGKASPLHF. The DNA of the CDR3 is TGTGCCAGCAGTTTATCTCTCCTAGGGGGTAAGGCTTCACCCCTCCACTTT.